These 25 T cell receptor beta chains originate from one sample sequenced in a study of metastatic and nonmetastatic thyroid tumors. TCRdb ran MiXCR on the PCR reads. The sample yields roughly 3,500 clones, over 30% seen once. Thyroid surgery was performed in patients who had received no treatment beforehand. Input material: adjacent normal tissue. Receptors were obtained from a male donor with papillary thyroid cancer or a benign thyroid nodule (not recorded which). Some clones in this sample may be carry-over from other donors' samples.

DNA of the CDR3: TGTGCCAGCAACCGCGGCAGCCCCTACGAGCAGTACTTC. Encoded protein: CASNRGSPYEQYF. This chain joins TRBV6-1 and TRBJ2-7; no definite D call. The CDR3 runs to 13 residues. Trimming pared 7 bases from V and 2 bases from J, leaving 12 bases between. In germline, CDR1 is MNHNS, CDR2 SASEGT.

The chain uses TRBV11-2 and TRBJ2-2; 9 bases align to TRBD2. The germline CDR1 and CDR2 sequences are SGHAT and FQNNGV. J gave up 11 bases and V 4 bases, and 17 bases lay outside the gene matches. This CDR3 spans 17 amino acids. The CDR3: CASSWPTARREGRELFF. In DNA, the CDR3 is TGTGCCAGCAGCTGGCCTACTGCCAGGCGGGAGGGCCGTGAGCTGTTTTTT.

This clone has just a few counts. This CDR3 is CAIRQQGIYAEAFF. DNA of the CDR3: TGTGCCATCAGACAACAGGGAATTTACGCTGAAGCTTTCTTT. The rearrangement uses TRBV10-3 and TRBJ1-1; TRBD1 might be the D (6 bases). This CDR3 comprises 14 residues. V lost 6 bases, J lost 6 bases, and 17 bases lay in between. Looked up from germline, CDR1 is ENHRY and CDR2 is SYGVKD.

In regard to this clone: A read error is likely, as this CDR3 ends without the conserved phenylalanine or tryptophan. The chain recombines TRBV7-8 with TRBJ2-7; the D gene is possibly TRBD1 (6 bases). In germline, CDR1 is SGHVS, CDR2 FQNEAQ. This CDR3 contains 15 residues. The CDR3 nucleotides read TGTGCCTGCAGCCTACAGGGTGTGGCTCTCTACGAGCAGTACTTG. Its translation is CACSLQGVALYEQYL.

CDR3 in DNA: TGCAGTGCTAGAGATTTGAAGGGGCCAAATTATAGCAATCAGACACAGCATTTT. This codes for CSARDLKGPNYSNQTQHF. The chain links TRBV20-1 to TRBJ1-5, with TRBD1 as a possible D gene (5 bases). Germline V gives CDR1 DFQATT, CDR2 SNEGSKA (reference sequence). V was trimmed by 0 bases and J by 13 bases, leaving 31 bases between them. The CDR3 has 18 amino acids.

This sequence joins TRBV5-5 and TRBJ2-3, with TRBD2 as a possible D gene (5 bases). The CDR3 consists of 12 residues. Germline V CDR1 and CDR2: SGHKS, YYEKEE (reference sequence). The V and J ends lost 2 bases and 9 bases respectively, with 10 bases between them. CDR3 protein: CASSLGSVTQYF. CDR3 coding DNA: TGTGCCAGCAGCTTAGGGAGTGTCACGCAGTATTTT.

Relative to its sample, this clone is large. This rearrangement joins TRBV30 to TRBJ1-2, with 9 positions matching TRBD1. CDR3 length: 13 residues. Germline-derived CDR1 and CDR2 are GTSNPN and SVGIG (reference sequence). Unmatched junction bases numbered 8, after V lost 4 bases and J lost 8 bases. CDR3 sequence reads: CAWNPGQGSGYTF. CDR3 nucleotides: TGTGCCTGGAACCCGGGACAGGGCTCCGGCTACACCTTC.

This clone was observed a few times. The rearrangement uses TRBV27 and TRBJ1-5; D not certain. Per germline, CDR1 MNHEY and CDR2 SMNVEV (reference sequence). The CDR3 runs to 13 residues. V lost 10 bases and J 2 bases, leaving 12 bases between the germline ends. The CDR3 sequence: CATRGFGNQPQHF. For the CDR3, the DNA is TGTGCCACCAGAGGGTTCGGCAATCAGCCCCAGCATTTT.

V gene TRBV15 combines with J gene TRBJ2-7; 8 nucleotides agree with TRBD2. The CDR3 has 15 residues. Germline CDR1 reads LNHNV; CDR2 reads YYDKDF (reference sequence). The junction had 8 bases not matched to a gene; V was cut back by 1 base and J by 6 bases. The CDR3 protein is CATSRVGAGGGEQYF. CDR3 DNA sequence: TGTGCCACCAGCAGAGTGGGGGCGGGAGGAGGCGAGCAGTACTTC. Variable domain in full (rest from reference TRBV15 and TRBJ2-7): DAMVIQNPRYQVTQFGKPVTLSCSQTLNHNVMYWYQQKSSQAPKLLFHYYDKDFNNEADTPDNFQSRRPNTSFCFLDIRSPGLGDTAMYLCATSRVGAGGGEQYFGPGTRLTVT.

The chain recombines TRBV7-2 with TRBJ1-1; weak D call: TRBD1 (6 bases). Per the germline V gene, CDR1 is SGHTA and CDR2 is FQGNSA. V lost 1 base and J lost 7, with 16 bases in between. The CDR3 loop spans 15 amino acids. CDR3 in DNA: TGTGCCAGCAGCTTAGGATCGGGTTTACAGGGTGAAGCTTTCTTT. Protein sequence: CASSLGSGLQGEAFF.

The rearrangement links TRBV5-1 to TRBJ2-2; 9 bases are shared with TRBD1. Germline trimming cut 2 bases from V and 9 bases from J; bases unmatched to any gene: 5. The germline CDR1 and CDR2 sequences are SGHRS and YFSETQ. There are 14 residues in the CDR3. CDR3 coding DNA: TGCGCCAGCAGCTTCCGGGACAGGGAACGGGAGCTGTTTTTT. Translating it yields CASSFRDRERELFF.

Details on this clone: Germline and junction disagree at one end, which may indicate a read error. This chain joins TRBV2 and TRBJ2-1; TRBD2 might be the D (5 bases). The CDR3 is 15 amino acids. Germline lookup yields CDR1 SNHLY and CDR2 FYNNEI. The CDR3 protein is CASSEGLPSYNEQFF. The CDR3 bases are TGTGCCAGCAGCGAAGGACTGCCCTCCTACAATGAGCAGTTCTTC.

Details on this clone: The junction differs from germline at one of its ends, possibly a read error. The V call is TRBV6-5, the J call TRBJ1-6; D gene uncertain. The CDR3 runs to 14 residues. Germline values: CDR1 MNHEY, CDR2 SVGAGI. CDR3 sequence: CASRYVRDNSPLHF. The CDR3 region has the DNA TGTGCCAGCCGTTACGTTAGAGATAATTCACCCCTCCACTTT.

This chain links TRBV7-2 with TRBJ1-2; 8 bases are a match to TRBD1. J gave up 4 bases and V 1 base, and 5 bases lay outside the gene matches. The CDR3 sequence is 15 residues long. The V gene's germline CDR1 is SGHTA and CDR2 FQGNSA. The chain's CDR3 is CASSLGRGRGYGYTF. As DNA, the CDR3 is TGTGCCAGCAGCTTAGGCAGGGGGCGGGGCTATGGCTACACCTTC.

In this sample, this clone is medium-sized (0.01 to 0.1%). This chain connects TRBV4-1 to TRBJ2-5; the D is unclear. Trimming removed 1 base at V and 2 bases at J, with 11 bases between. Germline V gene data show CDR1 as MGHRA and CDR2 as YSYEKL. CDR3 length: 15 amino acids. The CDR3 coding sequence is TGCGCCAGCAGCCAAGCGGTACATATACAAGAGACCCAGTACTTC. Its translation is CASSQAVHIQETQYF.

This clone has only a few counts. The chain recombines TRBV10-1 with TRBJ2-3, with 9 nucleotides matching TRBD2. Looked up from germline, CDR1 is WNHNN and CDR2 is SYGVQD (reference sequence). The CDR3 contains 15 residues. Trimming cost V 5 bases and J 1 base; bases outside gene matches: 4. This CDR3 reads CASSIAGDGTDTQYF. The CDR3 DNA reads TGCGCCAGCAGTATAGCGGGGGATGGCACAGATACGCAGTATTTT.

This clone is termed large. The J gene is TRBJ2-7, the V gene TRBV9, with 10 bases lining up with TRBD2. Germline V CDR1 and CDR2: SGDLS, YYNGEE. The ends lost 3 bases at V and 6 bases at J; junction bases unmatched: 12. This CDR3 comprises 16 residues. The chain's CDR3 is CASSAGTSAGAGEQYF. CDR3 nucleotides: TGTGCCAGCAGCGCAGGGACTAGCGCCGGCGCGGGCGAGCAGTACTTC.

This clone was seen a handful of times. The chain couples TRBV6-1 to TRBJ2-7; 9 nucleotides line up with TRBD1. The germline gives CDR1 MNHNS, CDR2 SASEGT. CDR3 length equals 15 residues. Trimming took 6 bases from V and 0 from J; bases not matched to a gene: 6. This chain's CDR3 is CASRAGTGSSYEQYF. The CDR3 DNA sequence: TGTGCCAGCAGAGCCGGGACAGGGAGCTCCTACGAGCAGTACTTC.

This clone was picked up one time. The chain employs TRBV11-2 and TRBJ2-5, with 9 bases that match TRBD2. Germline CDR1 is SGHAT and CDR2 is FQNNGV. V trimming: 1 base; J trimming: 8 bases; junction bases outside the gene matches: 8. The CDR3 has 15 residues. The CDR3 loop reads CASSLAQGLAPTQYF. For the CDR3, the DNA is TGTGCCAGCAGCTTAGCCCAAGGACTAGCGCCTACCCAGTACTTC.

CDR3 sequence reads: CASSLGVGEQYF. The CDR3 nucleotides read TGTGCCAGCAGTCTAGGGGTGGGGGAGCAGTACTTC. The chain carries TRBV27 and TRBJ2-7, with D perhaps matching TRBD1 (5 bases). Germline V lookup: CDR1 MNHEY, CDR2 SMNVEV (reference sequence). Trimming pared 5 bases from V and 7 bases from J, leaving 12 bases between. The CDR3 length is 12 residues.

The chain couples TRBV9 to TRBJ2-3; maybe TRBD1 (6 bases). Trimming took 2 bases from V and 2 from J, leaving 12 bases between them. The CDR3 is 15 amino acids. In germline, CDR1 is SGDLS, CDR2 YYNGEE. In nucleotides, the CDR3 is TGTGCCAGCAGCGTGAGGGACACCTACACAGATACGCAGTATTTT. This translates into CASSVRDTYTDTQYF.

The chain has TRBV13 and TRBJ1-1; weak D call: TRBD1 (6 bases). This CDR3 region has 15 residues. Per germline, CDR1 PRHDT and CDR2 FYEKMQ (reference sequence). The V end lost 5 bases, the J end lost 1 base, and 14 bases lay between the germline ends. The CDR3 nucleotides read TGTGCCAGCAGCACCGAGGGGGGACAGAACACTGAAGCTTTCTTT. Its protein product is CASSTEGGQNTEAFF.

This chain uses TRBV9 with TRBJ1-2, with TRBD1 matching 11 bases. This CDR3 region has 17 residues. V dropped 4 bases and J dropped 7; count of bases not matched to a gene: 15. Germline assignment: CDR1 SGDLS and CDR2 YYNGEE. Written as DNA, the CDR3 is TGTGCCAGCAGCTTAATGGACAGGGGGCGAGGAACTGGTGGCTACACCTTC. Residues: CASSLMDRGRGTGGYTF.

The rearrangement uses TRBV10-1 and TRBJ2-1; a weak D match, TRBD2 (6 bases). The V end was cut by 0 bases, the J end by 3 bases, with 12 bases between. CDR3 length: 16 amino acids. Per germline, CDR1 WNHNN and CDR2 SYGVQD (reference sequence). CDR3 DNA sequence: TGCGCCAGCAGTGAGTCGAAAGCGGGCGGCTACAATGAGCAGTTCTTC. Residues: CASSESKAGGYNEQFF.

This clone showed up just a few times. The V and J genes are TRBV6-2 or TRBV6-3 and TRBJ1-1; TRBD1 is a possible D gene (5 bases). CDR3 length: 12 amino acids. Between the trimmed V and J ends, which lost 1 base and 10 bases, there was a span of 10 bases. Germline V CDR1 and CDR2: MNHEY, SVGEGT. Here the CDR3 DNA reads TGTGCCAGCAGTTACTGGGGGTCGAGAGCTTTCTTT. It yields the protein CASSYWGSRAFF.